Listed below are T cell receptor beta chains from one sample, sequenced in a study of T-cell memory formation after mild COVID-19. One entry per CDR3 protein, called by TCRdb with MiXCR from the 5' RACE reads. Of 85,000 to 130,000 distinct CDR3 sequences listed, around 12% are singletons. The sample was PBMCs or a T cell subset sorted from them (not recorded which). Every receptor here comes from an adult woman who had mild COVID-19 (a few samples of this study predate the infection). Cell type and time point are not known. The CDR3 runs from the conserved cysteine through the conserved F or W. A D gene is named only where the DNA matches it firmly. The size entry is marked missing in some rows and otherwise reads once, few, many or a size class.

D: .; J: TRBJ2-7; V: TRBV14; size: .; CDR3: CASSRIGDEQYF; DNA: TGTGCCAGCAGCCGGATCGGGGACGAGCAGTACTTC
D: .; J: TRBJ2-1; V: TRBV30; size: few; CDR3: CAWSPYSYNEQFF; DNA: TGTGCCTGGAGTCCTTACTCCTACAATGAGCAGTTCTTC
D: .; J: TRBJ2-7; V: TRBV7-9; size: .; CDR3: CASSSTTVIYEQYF; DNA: TGTGCCAGCAGCTCAACGACAGTGATTTACGAGCAGTACTTC
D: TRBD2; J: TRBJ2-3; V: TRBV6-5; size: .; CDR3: CASTLVAGSTDTQYF; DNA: TGTGCCAGCACCCTCGTAGCGGGGAGCACAGATACGCAGTATTTT
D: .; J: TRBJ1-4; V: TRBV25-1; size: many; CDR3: CASSGSEDAVFF; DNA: TGTGCCAGCAGTGGATCGGAGGACGCAGTGTTTTTT
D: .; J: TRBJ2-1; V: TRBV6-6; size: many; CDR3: CASSYLVRQGHNEQFF; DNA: TGTGCCAGCAGTTACCTAGTCCGTCAGGGGCACAATGAGCAGTTCTTC
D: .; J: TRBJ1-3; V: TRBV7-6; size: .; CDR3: CASSRSGPLEGHSSGNTIYF; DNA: TGTGCCAGCAGCCGATCCGGCCCGCTAGAGGGGCACTCTTCTGGAAACACCATATATTTT
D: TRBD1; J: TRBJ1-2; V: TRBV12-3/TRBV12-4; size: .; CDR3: CASRQGTAANYGYTF; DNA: TGTGCCAGCAGACAAGGGACAGCGGCTAACTATGGCTACACCTTC
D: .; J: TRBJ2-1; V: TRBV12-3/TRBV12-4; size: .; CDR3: CASSLSAEQFF; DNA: TGTGCCAGCAGTCTTAGCGCTGAGCAGTTCTTC
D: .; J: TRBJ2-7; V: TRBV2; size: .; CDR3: CASRPGPIIYEQYF; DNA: TGTGCCAGCAGACCCGGGCCAATAATCTACGAGCAGTACTTC
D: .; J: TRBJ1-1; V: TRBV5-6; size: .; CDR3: CASSWGGNTEAFF; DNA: TGTGCCAGCAGCTGGGGGGGTAACACTGAAGCTTTCTTT
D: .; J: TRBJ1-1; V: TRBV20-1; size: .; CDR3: CSARDSLGGAPEAFF; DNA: TGCAGTGCTAGAGATTCCCTCGGTGGGGCTCCTGAAGCTTTCTTT
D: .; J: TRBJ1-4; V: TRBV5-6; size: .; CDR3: CASSTRQIEKLFF; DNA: TGTGCCAGCAGTACCAGGCAGATTGAAAAACTGTTTTTT
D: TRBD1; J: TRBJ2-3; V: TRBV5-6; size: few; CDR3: CASSYGTGPTDTQYF; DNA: TGTGCCAGCAGCTACGGGACAGGGCCCACAGATACGCAGTATTTT
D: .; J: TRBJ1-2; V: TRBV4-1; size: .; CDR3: CASSRTTGSVNYGYTF; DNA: TGCGCCAGCAGCCGCACCACAGGGTCCGTAAACTATGGCTACACCTTC
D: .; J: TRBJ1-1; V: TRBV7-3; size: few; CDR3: CASSLNSNTEAFF; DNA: TGTGCCAGCAGCTTAAACAGTAACACTGAAGCTTTCTTT
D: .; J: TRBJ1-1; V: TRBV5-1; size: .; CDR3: CDSSSSANTEAFF; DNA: TGCGACAGCAGCTCCTCGGCGAACACTGAAGCTTTCTTT
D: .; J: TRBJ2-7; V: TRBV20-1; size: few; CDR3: CSARSAEVTYEQYF; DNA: TGCAGTGCTAGATCTGCCGAGGTGACCTACGAGCAGTACTTC
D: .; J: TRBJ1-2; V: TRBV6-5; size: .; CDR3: CASSYSMGDYGYTF; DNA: TGTGCCAGCAGTTACTCGATGGGGGACTATGGCTACACCTTC
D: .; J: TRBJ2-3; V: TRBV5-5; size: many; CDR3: CASSYTDTQYF; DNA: TGTGCCAGCAGCTACACAGATACGCAGTATTTT
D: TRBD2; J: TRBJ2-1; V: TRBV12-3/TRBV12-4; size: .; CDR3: CASSLGGAYNEQFF; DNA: TGTGCCAGCAGTTTGGGAGGGGCCTACAATGAGCAGTTCTTC
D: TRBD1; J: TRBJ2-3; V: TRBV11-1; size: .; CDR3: CASSLGMALDGWTGDTQYF; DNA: TGTGCCAGCAGCTTAGGGATGGCTTTGGACGGCTGGACAGGAGATACGCAGTATTTT
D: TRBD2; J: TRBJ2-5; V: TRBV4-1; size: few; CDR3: CASSQESGGPGETQYF; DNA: TGCGCCAGCAGCCAAGAAAGCGGGGGCCCGGGAGAGACCCAGTACTTC
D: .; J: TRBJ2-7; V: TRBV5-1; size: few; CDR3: CASSLVGAEQYF; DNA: TGCGCCAGCAGCTTGGTGGGGGCCGAGCAGTACTTC
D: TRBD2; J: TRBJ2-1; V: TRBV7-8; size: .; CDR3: CASSSLAGGRNEQFF; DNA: TGTGCCAGCAGCTCGCTAGCGGGAGGGCGGAATGAGCAGTTCTTC
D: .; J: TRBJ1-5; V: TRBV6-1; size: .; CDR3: CASSEGLGPHF; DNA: TGTGCCAGCAGTGAAGGCTTAGGGCCGCATTTT
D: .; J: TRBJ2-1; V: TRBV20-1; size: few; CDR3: CSAAGGASYNEQFF; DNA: TGCAGTGCAGCAGGGGGGGCCTCCTACAATGAGCAGTTCTTC
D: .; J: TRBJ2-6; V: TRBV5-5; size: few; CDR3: CASSLTTGDSGANVLTF; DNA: TGTGCCAGCAGCCTTACGACAGGAGACTCTGGGGCCAACGTCCTGACTTTC
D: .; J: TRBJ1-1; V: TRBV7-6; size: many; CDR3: CASSLAGTEAFF; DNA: TGTGCCAGCAGCTTAGCTGGGACTGAAGCTTTCTTT
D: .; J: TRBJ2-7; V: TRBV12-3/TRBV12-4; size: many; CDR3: CASSLWGPFYEQYF; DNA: TGTGCCAGCAGTTTATGGGGTCCTTTCTACGAGCAGTACTTC
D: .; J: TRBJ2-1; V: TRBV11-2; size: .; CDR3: CASSLGPPGEQFF; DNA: TGTGCCAGCAGCTTAGGACCCCCAGGGGAGCAGTTCTTC
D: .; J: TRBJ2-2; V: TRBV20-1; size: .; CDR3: CSGGAQRAGELFF; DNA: TGCAGTGGGGGGGCCCAGCGTGCCGGGGAGCTGTTTTTT
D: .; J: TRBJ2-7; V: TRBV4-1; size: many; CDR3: CASSQDPGKAPYEQYF; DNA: TGCGCCAGCAGCCAAGATCCGGGCAAGGCGCCCTACGAGCAGTACTTC
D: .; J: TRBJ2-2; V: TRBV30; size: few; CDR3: CAWIGEMTAGELFF; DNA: TGTGCCTGGATCGGGGAAATGACGGCCGGGGAGCTGTTTTTT
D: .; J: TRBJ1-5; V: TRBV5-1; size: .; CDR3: CASSLAGREGQPQHF; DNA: TGCGCCAGCAGCTTGGCCGGTAGGGAGGGTCAGCCCCAGCATTTT
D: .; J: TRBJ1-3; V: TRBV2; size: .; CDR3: CASSEGIGPGNTIYF; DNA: TGTGCCAGCAGTGAAGGGATTGGCCCTGGAAACACCATATATTTT
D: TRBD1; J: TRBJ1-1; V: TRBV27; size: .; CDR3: CASSLWGTGSTEAFF; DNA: TGTGCCAGCAGTTTATGGGGGACAGGGTCCACTGAAGCTTTCTTT
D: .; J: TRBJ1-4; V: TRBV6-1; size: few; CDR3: CASSEEPRVEKLFF; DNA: TGTGCCAGCAGTGAGGAACCGAGGGTTGAAAAACTGTTTTTT
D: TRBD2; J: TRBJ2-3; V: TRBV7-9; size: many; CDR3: CASSLASSGSGTADTQYF; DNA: TGTGCCAGCAGCTTAGCGTCTAGCGGGAGCGGTACGGCAGATACGCAGTATTTT
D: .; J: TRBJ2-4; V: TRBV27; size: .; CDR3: CASSTHSMGTIDIQYF; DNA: TGTGCCAGCAGTACCCACAGTATGGGGACGATTGACATTCAGTACTTC
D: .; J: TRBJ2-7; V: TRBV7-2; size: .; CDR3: CASSDPTATYEQYF; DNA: TGTGCCAGCAGCGACCCGACAGCCACCTACGAGCAGTACTTC
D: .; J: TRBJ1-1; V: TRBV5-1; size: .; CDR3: CASSYTAGTTEAFF; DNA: TGCGCCAGCAGCTATACAGCGGGGACCACTGAAGCTTTCTTT